This TCR beta chain was captured by sequencing in a study of human T cells and chemical hapten exposure. The time point was: patch test 1, 2 weeks after DPC sensitization. Treatment in this sample: therapeutic diphenylcyclopropenone sensitization with weekly scalp DPC. Germline CDR1 reads MNHNY; CDR2 reads SVGAGI (reference sequence). The CDR3 loop spans 13 amino acids. V was pared by 3 bases and J by 5 bases, with 10 bases between. This clonotype has at least ten counts. TCRdb passed the RACE reads through MiXCR, listing each CDR3 protein once. Of 74,000 or so distinct CDR3 sequences in the sample, 10% to 15% were seen once.

This material consisted of whole blood, taken in connection with sensitization to the hapten diphenylcyclopropenone (DPC). The source of this sequence is a woman between 55 and 75 years old with alopecia areata. Some clones in this sample may be carry-over from other donors' samples. The chain employs TRBV6-6 and TRBJ1-1; D is uncertain. CDR3 in DNA: TGTGCCAGCAGTTATAAATCGGGAACTGAAGCTTTCTTT. Translation: CASSYKSGTEAFF.